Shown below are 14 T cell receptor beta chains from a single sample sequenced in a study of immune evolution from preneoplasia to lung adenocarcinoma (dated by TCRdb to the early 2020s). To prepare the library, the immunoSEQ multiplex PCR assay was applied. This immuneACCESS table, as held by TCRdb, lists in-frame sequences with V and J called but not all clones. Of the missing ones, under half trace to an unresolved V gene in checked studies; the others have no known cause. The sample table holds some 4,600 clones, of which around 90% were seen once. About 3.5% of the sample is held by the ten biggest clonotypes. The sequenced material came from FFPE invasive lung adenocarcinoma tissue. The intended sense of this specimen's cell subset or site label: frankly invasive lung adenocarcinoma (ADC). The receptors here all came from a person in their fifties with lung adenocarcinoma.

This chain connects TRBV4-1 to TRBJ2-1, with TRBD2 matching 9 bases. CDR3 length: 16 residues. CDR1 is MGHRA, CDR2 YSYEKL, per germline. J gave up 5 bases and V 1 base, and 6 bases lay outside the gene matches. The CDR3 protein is CASSQGVSGRNNEQFF. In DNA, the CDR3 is TGCGCCAGCAGCCAAGGGGTCAGCGGGAGGAACAATGAGCAGTTCTTC.

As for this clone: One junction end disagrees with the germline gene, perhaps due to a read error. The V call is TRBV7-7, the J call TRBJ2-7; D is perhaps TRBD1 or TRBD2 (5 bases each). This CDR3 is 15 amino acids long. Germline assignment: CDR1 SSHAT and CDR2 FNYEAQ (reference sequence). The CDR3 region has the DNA TGTGCTAGCAGCTTCGGGGCAGAGAGCTCCTACGAGCAGTACTTC. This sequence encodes CASSFGAESSYEQYF.

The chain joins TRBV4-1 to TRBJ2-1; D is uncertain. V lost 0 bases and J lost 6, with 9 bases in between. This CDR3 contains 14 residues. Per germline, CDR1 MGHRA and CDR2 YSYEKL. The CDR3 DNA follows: TGCGCCAGCAGCCAAGAATTGGCAGTCAATGAGCAGTTCTTC. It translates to CASSQELAVNEQFF.

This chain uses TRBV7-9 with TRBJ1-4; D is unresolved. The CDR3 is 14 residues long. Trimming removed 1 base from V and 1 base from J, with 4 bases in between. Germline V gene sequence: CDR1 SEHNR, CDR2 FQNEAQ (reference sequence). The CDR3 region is CASSLEITNEKLFF. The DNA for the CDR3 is TGTGCCAGCAGCTTAGAGATAACTAATGAAAAACTGTTTTTT.

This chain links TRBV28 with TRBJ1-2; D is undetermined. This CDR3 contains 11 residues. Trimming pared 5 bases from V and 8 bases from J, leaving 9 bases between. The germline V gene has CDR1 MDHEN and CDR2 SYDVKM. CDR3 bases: TGTGCCAGCAGTCGGACGGAGGGCTACACCTTC. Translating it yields CASSRTEGYTF.

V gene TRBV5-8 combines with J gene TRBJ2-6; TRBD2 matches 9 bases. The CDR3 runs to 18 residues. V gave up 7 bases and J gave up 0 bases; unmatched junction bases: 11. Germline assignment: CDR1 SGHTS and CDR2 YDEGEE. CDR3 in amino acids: CASLTLTSGISGANVLTF. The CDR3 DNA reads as TGTGCCAGCTTGACACTGACTAGCGGAATCTCTGGGGCCAACGTCCTGACTTTC.

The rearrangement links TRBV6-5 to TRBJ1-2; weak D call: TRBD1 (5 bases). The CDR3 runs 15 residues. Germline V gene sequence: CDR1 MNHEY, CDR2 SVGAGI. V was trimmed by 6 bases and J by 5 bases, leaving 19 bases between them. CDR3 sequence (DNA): TGTGCCAGCAGGAAACCCACCGGGACGAAATATGGCTACACCTTC. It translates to CASRKPTGTKYGYTF.

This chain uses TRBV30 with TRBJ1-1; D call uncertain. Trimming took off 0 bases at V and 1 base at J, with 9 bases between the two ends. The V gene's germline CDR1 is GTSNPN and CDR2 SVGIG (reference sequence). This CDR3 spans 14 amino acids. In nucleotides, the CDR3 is TGTGCCTGGAGTGTAATGGGCGGGAACACTGAAGCTTTCTTT. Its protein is CAWSVMGGNTEAFF. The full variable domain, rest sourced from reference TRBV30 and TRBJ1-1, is SQTIHQWPATLVQPVGSPLSLECTVEGTSNPNLYWYRQAAGRGLQLLFYSVGIGQISSEVPQNLSASRPQDRQFILSSKKLLLSDSGFYLCAWSVMGGNTEAFFGQGTRLTVV.

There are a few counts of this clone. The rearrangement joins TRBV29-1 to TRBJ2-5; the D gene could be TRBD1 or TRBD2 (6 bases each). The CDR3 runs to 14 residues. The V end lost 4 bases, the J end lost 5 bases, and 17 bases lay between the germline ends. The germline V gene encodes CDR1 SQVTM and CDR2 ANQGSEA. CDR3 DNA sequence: TGCAGCGTTGGGGTCAGGGGACGGGAGGAGACCCAGTACTTC. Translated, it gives CSVGVRGREETQYF.

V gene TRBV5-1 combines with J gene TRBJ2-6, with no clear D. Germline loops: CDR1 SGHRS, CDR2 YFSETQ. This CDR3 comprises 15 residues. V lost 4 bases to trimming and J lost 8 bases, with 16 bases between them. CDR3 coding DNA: TGCGCCAGCAGCCAAACAACAATGGATCCCAACGTCCTGACTTTC. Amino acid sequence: CASSQTTMDPNVLTF. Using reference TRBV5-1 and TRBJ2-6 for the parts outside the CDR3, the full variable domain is KAGVTQTPRYLIKTRGQQVTLSCSPISGHRSVSWYQQTPGQGLQFLFEYFSETQRNKGNFPGRFSGRQFSNSRSEMNVSTLELGDSALYLCASSQTTMDPNVLTFGAGSRLTVL.

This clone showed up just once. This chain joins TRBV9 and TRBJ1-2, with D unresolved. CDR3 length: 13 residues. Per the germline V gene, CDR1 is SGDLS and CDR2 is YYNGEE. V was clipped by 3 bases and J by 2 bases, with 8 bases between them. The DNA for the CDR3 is TGTGCCAGCAGCGCCACCTACAACTATGGCTACACCTTC. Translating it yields CASSATYNYGYTF.

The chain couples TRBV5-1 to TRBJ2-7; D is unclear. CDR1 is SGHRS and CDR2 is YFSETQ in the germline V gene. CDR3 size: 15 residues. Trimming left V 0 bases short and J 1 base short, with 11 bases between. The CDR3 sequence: CASSLASGFSYEQYF. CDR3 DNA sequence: TGCGCCAGCAGCTTGGCGTCAGGTTTTTCCTACGAGCAGTACTTC.

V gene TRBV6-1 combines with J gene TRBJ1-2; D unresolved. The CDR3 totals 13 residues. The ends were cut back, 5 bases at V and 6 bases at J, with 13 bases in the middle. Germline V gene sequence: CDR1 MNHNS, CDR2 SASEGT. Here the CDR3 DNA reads TGTGCCAGCAGTTGGACGGAGGGTCATGGCTACACCTTC. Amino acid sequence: CASSWTEGHGYTF.

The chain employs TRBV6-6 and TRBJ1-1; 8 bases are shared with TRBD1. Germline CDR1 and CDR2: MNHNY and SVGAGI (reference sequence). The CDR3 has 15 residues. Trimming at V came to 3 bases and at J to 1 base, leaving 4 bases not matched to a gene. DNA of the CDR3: TGTGCCAGCAGTTATCACGACAGGGGGAACACTGAAGCTTTCTTT. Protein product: CASSYHDRGNTEAFF.